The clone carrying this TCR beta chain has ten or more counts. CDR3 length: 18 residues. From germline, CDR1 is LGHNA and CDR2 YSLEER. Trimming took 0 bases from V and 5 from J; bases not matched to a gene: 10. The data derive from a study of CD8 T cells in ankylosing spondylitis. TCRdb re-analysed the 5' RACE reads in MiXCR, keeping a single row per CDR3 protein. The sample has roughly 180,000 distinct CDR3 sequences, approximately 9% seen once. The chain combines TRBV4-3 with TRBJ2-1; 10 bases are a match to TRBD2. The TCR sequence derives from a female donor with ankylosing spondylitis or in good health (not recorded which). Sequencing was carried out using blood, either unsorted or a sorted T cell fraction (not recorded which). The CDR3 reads CASSQDWGAGGPDNEQFF. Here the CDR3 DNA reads TGCGCCAGCAGCCAAGACTGGGGAGCGGGAGGGCCGGACAATGAGCAGTTCTTC.